Given below is one T cell receptor (beta chain) in context. TCRdb re-derived calls from the RACE reads in MiXCR, one entry per CDR3 protein. The repertoire includes about 120,000 distinct CDR3 sequences, roughly 12% of them detected once, and over 2% sits in the top ten. Time point denoted: patch test 3, about 24 weeks after DPC sensitization. Specified treatment: therapeutic diphenylcyclopropenone sensitization with weekly scalp DPC. This sample was included in a study of human T cells and chemical hapten exposure. The specimen was whole blood, collected in connection with sensitization to the hapten diphenylcyclopropenone (DPC). This clonotype originated in a woman between 45 and 65 years old with alopecia areata. Some clones in this sample may be carry-over from other donors' samples.

This CDR3 reads CASYDRYSNQPQHF. The CDR3, as DNA: TGTGCCAGCTACGACAGATATAGCAATCAGCCCCAGCATTTT. This chain connects TRBV6-2 or TRBV6-3 to TRBJ1-5; TRBD1 is a possible D gene (5 bases). V was cut by 8 bases and J by 0 bases, with 11 bases left in between. Germline CDR1 reads MNHEY; CDR2 reads SVGEGT. The length of the CDR3 is 14 residues.